This TCR beta chain is drawn from a study of T cell repertoires in cytomegalovirus infection. Study-wide context: CMV infection together with matching HLA type was indicated by public TCR beta signatures.

General study results and limits: HLA-C-restricted CMV-specific TCR beta clonotypes were dominant in the ex vivo response. Based on cumulative public TCR beta family frequency, carriers of CMV plus the relevant HLA were identified.

TCRdb reanalysed the reads using MiXCR and keeps one entry per CDR3 protein. The data show some 700,000 distinct CDR3 sequences, 35% to 40% seen once. The germline V and J ends were trimmed by 2 bases and 0 bases, with 16 bases remaining between them. CDR3 length: 17 amino acids. Germline CDR1 reads ENHRY; CDR2 reads SYGVKD. This clonotype has just a few counts. Its antigen is unidentified. The source of this sequence is a human donor in good health (CMV status not recorded). Some clones in this sample may be carry-over from other donors' samples. Sequencing input: PBMCs. The V gene is TRBV10-3, the J gene TRBJ1-2, with D perhaps matching TRBD1 (6 bases). Written as DNA, the CDR3 is TGTGCCATCAGTGAGCCCAGAGGGACACCGTCTAACTATGGCTACACCTTC. The encoded protein is CAISEPRGTPSNYGYTF.